This T cell receptor (beta chain) is drawn from a study of blood T cells in healthy people across ages. Turning to the study itself: About one barcoded beta molecule per two T cells came from capture by template switching.

Findings and limits, study-wide: A roughly linear age-dependent decrease characterized TCR beta diversity per million T cells.

A single count supports this clonotype. As yet, its antigen is unknown. The sample providers were healthy Caucasian people from Russia, aged roughly 6 to 95. V lost 4 bases and J lost 5, with 15 bases in between. The germline gives CDR1 DFQATT, CDR2 SNEGSKA (reference sequence). CDR3 length: 14 amino acids. The use of a sample-barcoded 5' primer and a J-beta primer mix characterized a second PCR of roughly 6 to 11 cycles. MiXCR, run by TCRdb on the 5' RACE reads, gives a single entry per CDR3 protein. Among almost 800,000 distinct CDR3 sequences listed, roughly 64% were seen once. The receptor's source is a man in his thirties or forties in good health. V and J are TRBV20-1 and TRBJ2-1, with D hard to call. The sequencing sample was made of blood. The CDR3 DNA reads as TGCAGTGCTAATACGGCCGACGGTAACAATGAGCAGTTCTTC. Translating it yields CSANTADGNNEQFF.